This T cell receptor beta chain was sequenced in a study of cytomegalovirus exposure and HLA in healthy donors. Across the study: The early release's HLA-typed donors yielded roughly 85 million unique TCRs.

Points on this clone: Its antigen is unidentified.

V shed 0 bases and J shed 3 bases, with 6 bases lying between them. Germline V gene lookup returns CDR1 SGHAT and CDR2 FQNNGV. This CDR3 has 13 amino acids. Whole-study findings and limits: The classifier reportedly diagnosed cytomegalovirus status with high specificity and sensitivity.

Vbeta (60) and Jbeta (13) primers were used in the PCR. Sequencing used immunoSEQ multiplex PCR; TCRdb keeps in-frame clones, though not all of them. The sample lists about 140,000 clones; more than 75% were seen once. J is TRBJ2-7 and V is TRBV11-2; D may be TRBD2 (6 bases). Sequencing was done on a sample of PBMCs. This TCR was sampled from a man between 35 and 55 years old in good health and CMV-seronegative. In nucleotides, the CDR3 is TGTGCCAGCAGCTTAGAGGGGGGCTACGAGCAGTACTTC. Translating gives CASSLEGGYEQYF.